Listed below are T cell receptor beta chains from one sample, sequenced in a study of early T cells in non-severe SARS-CoV-2 infection. A single record per CDR3 protein comes from TCRdb applying MiXCR to the 5' RACE reads. The sample consists of some 30,000 distinct CDR3 sequences, approximately 5.3% of them appearing once. The source material was whole blood. These receptors were obtained from an adult who was a healthcare worker with PCR-confirmed SARS-CoV-2 infection or an uninfected control (not recorded which). CDR3s include the opening cysteine and the closing phenylalanine or tryptophan. The D gene is left open where the match is weak. Rows may omit the clone size; those that give it use once, few, many or a size class.

d_call j_call clone_size v_call cdr3_nt cdr3_aa
TRBD2 TRBJ2-5 many TRBV29-1 TGCAGCGTTCCACTAGCGGTTCAAGAGACCCAGTACTTC CSVPLAVQETQYF
TRBD2 TRBJ2-1 many TRBV6-5 TGTGCCAGCACCCGGGGAGGGCTCGGGAATGAGCAGTTCTTC CASTRGGLGNEQFF
TRBD1 TRBJ2-7 many TRBV20-1 TGCAGTGCTAGAGAGGGGACAGGGGGCTACGAGCAGTACTTC CSAREGTGGYEQYF
TRBD1 TRBJ2-7 many TRBV5-1 TGCGCCAGCAGCTACCCGACAGGGGACTCGGACGAGCAGTACTTC CASSYPTGDSDEQYF
TRBD1 TRBJ2-7 many TRBV29-1 TGCAGCGTGCTCCACAGGGGTTCCTACGAGCAGTACTTC CSVLHRGSYEQYF
TRBD1 TRBJ1-4 many TRBV6-1 TGTGCCAGCACCCCGGGACAGGGTTTTGAAAAACTGTTTTTT CASTPGQGFEKLFF
TRBD2 TRBJ2-3 many TRBV4-3 TGCGCCAGCAGCCAAGGACTAGCGGGGGGGCCCACAGATACGCAGTATTTT CASSQGLAGGPTDTQYF
. TRBJ1-6 many TRBV18 TGTGCCAGCTCACCACCGAGCAGGGGAGGCTCACCCCTCCACTTT CASSPPSRGGSPLHF
. TRBJ1-5 few TRBV19 TGTGCCAGTAGACCGCCGGGGGCCCTCAATCAGCCCCAGCATTTT CASRPPGALNQPQHF
. TRBJ1-2 . TRBV20-1 TGCAGTGCCGAAGTTGCCTATGGCTACACCTTC CSAEVAYGYTF
. TRBJ1-1 many TRBV20-1 TGCAGTGCTAGACGGTTAAACACTGAAGCTTTCTTT CSARRLNTEAFF
. TRBJ2-1 many TRBV7-9 TGTGCCAGCAGCCGTACCTCACAGGCCTACAATGAGCAGTTCTTC CASSRTSQAYNEQFF
TRBD2 TRBJ2-5 many TRBV4-3 TGCGCCAGCAGCCAAGGTAGCGGGCAGTTAGAGACCCAGTACTTC CASSQGSGQLETQYF
. TRBJ2-3 few TRBV7-6 TGTGCCAGCAGCTTAGATAGGACAGATACGCAGTATTTT CASSLDRTDTQYF
TRBD2 TRBJ2-3 . TRBV3-1 TGTGCCAGCAGAAGTAGCGGGGGGGCCAGAGCAGATACGCAGTATTTT CASRSSGGARADTQYF
. TRBJ2-1 many TRBV27 TGTGCCAGCAGTTTAGTGGCTCTAGCTCAGGGTGAGCAGTTCTTC CASSLVALAQGEQFF
TRBD1 TRBJ1-1 many TRBV2 TGTGCCAGCAGTGAGACAGGGGACGGGAACACTGAAGCTTTCTTT CASSETGDGNTEAFF
. TRBJ2-7 . TRBV5-5 TGTGCCAGCAGCTACTATCCGGGAGAGCAGTACTTC CASSYYPGEQYF
. TRBJ2-1 few TRBV29-1 TGCAGCGCCCTGACAGGGAGGGGAGTCTACAATGAGCAGTTCTTC CSALTGRGVYNEQFF
. TRBJ2-7 many TRBV7-9 TGTGCCAGCAGCTCGGTTCGGGGTTTGTACGAGCAGTACTTC CASSSVRGLYEQYF
. TRBJ2-1 many TRBV20-1 TGCAGTGCCGGGGTCGAGCAGTTCTTC CSAGVEQFF
. TRBJ2-1 many TRBV28 TGTGCCAGCAGTTTATACAGGGCTAATGAGCAGTTCTTC CASSLYRANEQFF
. TRBJ2-7 many TRBV3-1 TGTGCCAGCAGCCAAGCAGGATCTTCCCACGAGCAGTACTTC CASSQAGSSHEQYF
. TRBJ2-2 many TRBV2 TGTGCCAGCAAAGTTGGGGGAGGAACCGGGGAGCTGTTTTTT CASKVGGGTGELFF
TRBD1 TRBJ1-1 many TRBV28 TGTGCCAGCAGAACCCCCGGGACAGAGAGTCAAGAAGCTTTCTTT CASRTPGTESQEAFF
TRBD1 TRBJ2-7 many TRBV6-1 TGTGCCAGCAGTGAAGCTCCCGGGACAGGGGGCTACGAGCAGTACTTC CASSEAPGTGGYEQYF
. TRBJ2-1 many TRBV3-1 TGTGCCAGCAGCCAAGGGGCTACCTCCTACAATGAGCAGTTCTTC CASSQGATSYNEQFF
TRBD2 TRBJ2-1 many TRBV29-1 TGCAGCGTTGGCGGGGGGGCCTCGACCTACAATGAGCAGTTCTTC CSVGGGASTYNEQFF